These T cell receptor beta chains were read from a single sample in a study of CD8+ T cells in alopecia areata. Assay: immunoSEQ multiplex PCR; the TCRdb copy retains only in-frame clones and omits some. The sample consists of 200,000 or so clones, about 60% of them appearing once. Sequences were derived from CD4+ T cells sorted from blood, sampled at week 0. These receptors all come from a human donor with alopecia areata. Each CDR3 is given with its conserved first and last residue. Each record gives: CDR3 length, D gene, V gene, CDR3 protein. D genes are given only for firm matches.

cdr3_length: 13
d_call: NA
v_call: TRBV30
cdr3_aa: CAWSGGSYNEQFF

cdr3_length: 13
d_call: TRBD1
v_call: TRBV25-1
cdr3_aa: CASKLGQNYGYTF

cdr3_length: 17
d_call: TRBD2
v_call: TRBV4-1
cdr3_aa: CASRKIAGGQTKNIQYF

cdr3_length: 13
d_call: TRBD1
v_call: TRBV6-1
cdr3_aa: CASRGQKGQPQHF

cdr3_length: 15
d_call: TRBD1
v_call: TRBV2
cdr3_aa: CASSDTGTGQETQYF

cdr3_length: 15
d_call: NA
v_call: TRBV5-6
cdr3_aa: CASSKSQGPNTEAFF

cdr3_length: 11
d_call: NA
v_call: TRBV29-1
cdr3_aa: CSVRQVDEQYF

cdr3_length: 15
d_call: NA
v_call: TRBV19
cdr3_aa: CASSSLAGRLNEQFF

cdr3_length: 13
d_call: TRBD1
v_call: TRBV29-1
cdr3_aa: CSAEGAYYNEQFF

cdr3_length: 11
d_call: NA
v_call: TRBV29-1
cdr3_aa: CSVEPLDTQYF

cdr3_length: 13
d_call: TRBD2
v_call: TRBV6-5
cdr3_aa: CASRGGPLREQYF

cdr3_length: 11
d_call: NA
v_call: TRBV19
cdr3_aa: CASSNVYEQYF

cdr3_length: 15
d_call: NA
v_call: TRBV5-6
cdr3_aa: CASSLGSAGDYGYTF

cdr3_length: 15
d_call: TRBD1
v_call: TRBV10-2
cdr3_aa: CASSEAGGRTYEQYF

cdr3_length: 12
d_call: NA
v_call: TRBV29-1
cdr3_aa: CSVVTVGNTIYF

cdr3_length: 15
d_call: NA
v_call: TRBV6-5
cdr3_aa: CASRPRGSSGNTIYF

cdr3_length: 14
d_call: NA
v_call: TRBV27
cdr3_aa: CASTLDGSSYEQYF

cdr3_length: 13
d_call: NA
v_call: TRBV18
cdr3_aa: CASAGAGNYGYTF

cdr3_length: 17
d_call: TRBD1
v_call: TRBV4-1
cdr3_aa: CASSQTEGQGAGNTIYF

cdr3_length: 16
d_call: TRBD2
v_call: TRBV28
cdr3_aa: CASSPILAGGRNEQFF

cdr3_length: 15
d_call: TRBD1
v_call: TRBV5-4
cdr3_aa: CASSLRTGPKNIQYF

cdr3_length: 12
d_call: NA
v_call: TRBV30
cdr3_aa: CALYQEADTQYF

cdr3_length: 13
d_call: NA
v_call: TRBV29-1
cdr3_aa: CSVEGRQRPEAFF

cdr3_length: 18
d_call: TRBD1
v_call: TRBV4-1
cdr3_aa: CASSPGQGLVSGANVLTF

cdr3_length: 14
d_call: NA
v_call: TRBV7-9
cdr3_aa: CASSPPLGVDIQYF

cdr3_length: 15
d_call: NA
v_call: TRBV4-1
cdr3_aa: CASSQGKGTNEKLFF

cdr3_length: 13
d_call: NA
v_call: TRBV7-3
cdr3_aa: CASSLTNSGEKFF

cdr3_length: 13
d_call: NA
v_call: TRBV5-6
cdr3_aa: CASRGRRTGELFF

cdr3_length: 14
d_call: TRBD2
v_call: TRBV27
cdr3_aa: CASSLRTRSNEQFF

cdr3_length: 14
d_call: NA
v_call: TRBV5-1
cdr3_aa: CASSLLGTEEKLFF

cdr3_length: 12
d_call: TRBD1
v_call: TRBV7-2
cdr3_aa: CASSQRQGGAFF

cdr3_length: 15
d_call: NA
v_call: TRBV30
cdr3_aa: CAWRALAENTGELFF